This entry lists 19 T cell receptor beta chains sequenced from one sample in a study of cytomegalovirus exposure and HLA in healthy donors. Researchers ran the PCR with 60 Vbeta and 13 Jbeta primers. The method was immunoSEQ multiplex PCR; TCRdb's version includes in-frame clones alone and lacks a portion of them. The table shows some 200,000 clones, with around 86% occurring only once. What was sequenced was PBMCs. These receptors came from a man in his forties or fifties in good health and CMV-seropositive.

The chain links TRBV7-6 to TRBJ2-1; D not resolved. The germline CDR1 and CDR2 sequences are SGHVS and FNYEAQ. Trimming took 5 bases from V and 0 from J, leaving 11 bases between them. This CDR3 is 15 amino acids long. This CDR3 is CASSAVRSSYNEQFF. The CDR3, as DNA: TGTGCCAGCAGCGCGGTAAGGAGCTCCTACAATGAGCAGTTCTTC.

This clone was seen a few times. CDR3 nucleotides: TGTGCCAGCAGTTTATCTAATCCTGGGACCCAGTACTTC. This gives the protein CASSLSNPGTQYF. The V gene is TRBV28, the J gene TRBJ2-5; no definite D call. CDR1 is MDHEN and CDR2 is SYDVKM in the germline V gene. This CDR3 has 13 residues. Trimming stripped 1 base from V and 7 bases from J, with 10 bases between.

CDR3 nucleotides: TGTGCCAGCAGTGCGACGACAGTAAACTACGAGCAGTACTTC. Encoded protein: CASSATTVNYEQYF. V usage is TRBV6-1 and J usage is TRBJ2-5; weak D call: TRBD1 (5 bases). The J call is in doubt because the DNA end fits TRBJ2-7 better. CDR1 and CDR2 (germline): MNHNS, SASEGT. The CDR3 runs 14 residues.

The chain is built from TRBV5-5 and TRBJ1-4, with D possibly being TRBD1 (5 bases). Germline V gene data show CDR1 as SGHKS and CDR2 as YYEKEE (reference sequence). Deletions cut 4 bases from V and 8 bases from J, with 18 bases between. CDR3 length: 15 residues. The CDR3 loop is CASSLAPRAKEKLFF. The DNA for the CDR3 is TGTGCCAGCAGCCTGGCCCCCAGGGCGAAAGAAAAACTGTTTTTT.

As concerns this clone: Relative to the germline gene, one junction end is altered; a read error may explain this. The chain employs TRBV5-5 and TRBJ2-5; D is ambiguous. This CDR3 is 11 amino acids long. CDR1 is SGHKS and CDR2 is YYEKEE in the germline V gene (reference sequence). The CDR3 DNA is TGTGCCAGCAGCGGCCAAGTGACCCAGTACTTC. The encoded protein is CASSGQVTQYF.

The rearrangement uses TRBV5-4 and TRBJ1-6; D is unresolved. Trimming stripped 3 bases from V and 6 bases from J, with 22 bases between. CDR3 length: 18 residues. The germline V gene encodes CDR1 SGHNT and CDR2 YYREEE (reference sequence). Written as DNA, the CDR3 is TGTGCCAGCAGCTCCGGAGGGTCCCTCCAGCATCCTAATTCACCCCTCCACTTT. This gives the protein CASSSGGSLQHPNSPLHF.

CDR3 nucleotides: TGTGCCAGCAGGACAGGACGAGAGACCCAGTACTTC. Amino acid sequence: CASRTGRETQYF. The chain employs TRBV5-6 and TRBJ2-5, with D maybe TRBD1 (6 bases). In germline, CDR1 is SGHDT, CDR2 YYEEEE. This CDR3 comprises 12 residues. The V end was cut by 5 bases, the J end by 4 bases, with 9 bases between.

CDR3 nucleotide sequence: TGTGCCAGCAGCTTAGGACTAGTCCCCGGGGAGCTGTTTTTT. It specifies CASSLGLVPGELFF. The chain has TRBV9 and TRBJ2-2; 7 bases align to TRBD2. Trimming took 4 bases from V and 6 from J; bases not matched to a gene: 6. Germline V gene lookup returns CDR1 SGDLS and CDR2 YYNGEE. The CDR3 has 14 residues. Complete variable domain (other parts from reference TRBV9 and TRBJ2-2): DSGVTQTPKHLITATGQRVTLRCSPRSGDLSVYWYQQSLDQGLQFLIQYYNGEERAKGNILERFSAQQFPDLHSELNLSSLELGDSALYFCASSLGLVPGELFFGEGSRLTVL.

The gene calls are TRBV11-2 and TRBJ2-1; TRBD2 agrees at 7 bases. Germline trimming cut 3 bases from V and 15 bases from J; bases unmatched to any gene: 11. The germline V gene has CDR1 SGHAT and CDR2 FQNNGV. This CDR3 spans 13 amino acids. The CDR3 spells CASSFRVAGVMFF. The CDR3 nucleotides read TGTGCCAGCAGCTTCAGGGTTGCGGGGGTTATGTTCTTC.

The rearrangement uses TRBV2 and TRBJ2-3; a possible D gene is TRBD2 (6 bases). CDR1 and CDR2 from the germline V gene are SNHLY and FYNNEI. The CDR3 extends over 14 amino acids. The V end lost 4 bases, the J end lost 5 bases, and 13 bases lay between the germline ends. The CDR3 DNA sequence: TGTGCCAGCAGTGTGGGGGGAAGAGGAGATACGCAGTATTTT. Translation: CASSVGGRGDTQYF.

This clone was seen a handful of times. This chain connects TRBV19 to TRBJ2-1; TRBD2 matches 9 bases. The germline CDR1 and CDR2 sequences are LNHDA and SQIVND (reference sequence). The CDR3 totals 15 residues. J was trimmed by 7 bases and V by 3 bases; bases with no gene match: 7. The CDR3 region has the DNA TGTGCCAGTAGTATGGGCGGGGGGGCGTGGAATGAGCAGTTCTTC. Translated: CASSMGGGAWNEQFF.

For the CDR3, the DNA is TGTGCCAGCAGTCGGGACTACCCAGATACGCAGTATTTT. Protein: CASSRDYPDTQYF. The chain joins TRBV6-4 to TRBJ2-3; 7 bases map to TRBD2. V was clipped by 5 bases and J by 4 bases; unmatched bases: 3. Germline-derived CDR1 and CDR2 are MRHNA and SNTAGT. The CDR3 loop spans 13 amino acids.

The chain couples TRBV27 to TRBJ1-2, with 7 bases matching TRBD1. Germline trimming cut 5 bases from V and 7 bases from J; bases unmatched to any gene: 10. The germline V gene has CDR1 MNHEY and CDR2 SMNVEV (reference sequence). The CDR3 loop spans 14 amino acids. CDR3 sequence reads: CASSTRQGAVGYTF. The DNA of the CDR3 is TGTGCCAGCAGTACCCGACAGGGTGCGGTTGGCTACACCTTC.

The chain carries TRBV7-9 and TRBJ2-5; 8 nucleotides line up with TRBD1. The length of the CDR3 is 15 residues. Germline values: CDR1 SEHNR, CDR2 FQNEAQ (reference sequence). Unmatched junction bases numbered 6, after V lost 5 bases and J lost 1 base. CDR3 in amino acids: CASSRRTGPQETQYF. The CDR3 DNA follows: TGTGCCAGCAGCCGGCGGACAGGGCCCCAAGAGACCCAGTACTTC.

The sample holds one count of this clone. This rearrangement joins TRBV27 to TRBJ2-1, with 7 bases aligning to TRBD2. Trimming cost V 6 bases and J 6 bases; bases outside gene matches: 5. This CDR3 comprises 13 residues. Germline loops: CDR1 MNHEY, CDR2 SMNVEV (reference sequence). The CDR3 loop reads CASSQGRANEQFF. The CDR3 region has the DNA TGTGCCAGCAGCCAAGGGAGGGCCAATGAGCAGTTCTTC.

As for this clone: The final CDR3 position lacks the conserved phenylalanine or tryptophan, pointing to a likely read error. The J gene is TRBJ1-1, the V gene TRBV11-1; 8 nucleotides align to TRBD1. This CDR3 region has 17 residues. The germline gives CDR1 SGHAT, CDR2 FQDESV (reference sequence). The trim removed 1 base at V and 1 base at J, leaving 8 bases unmatched. The CDR3 DNA follows: TGTGCCAGCAGCTTAGACGGGCAGGGGGCGCCGAACACTGAAGCTTTCTCT. It is translated as CASSLDGQGAPNTEAFS.

The J gene is TRBJ2-1, the V gene TRBV7-3; 9 bases line up with TRBD2. This CDR3 region has 16 residues. V was pared by 5 bases and J by 9 bases, with 14 bases of the junction left unmatched. CDR1 is SGHTA, CDR2 FQGTGA, per germline. Here the CDR3 DNA reads TGTGCCAGCAGCCCTGCGGGACTAGCCCACACGGGTGAGCAGTTCTTC. Translating gives CASSPAGLAHTGEQFF.

The J gene is TRBJ1-2, the V gene TRBV7-9; D remains ambiguous. CDR3 length: 13 amino acids. Trimming removed 2 bases at V and 3 bases at J, with 7 bases between. Looked up from germline, CDR1 is SEHNR and CDR2 is FQNEAQ (reference sequence). The CDR3 reads CASSLTGDYGYTF. The CDR3 nucleotides are TGTGCCAGCAGCTTAACGGGAGACTATGGCTACACCTTC.

This chain connects TRBV7-2 to TRBJ2-2; no reliable D call. Trimming stripped 2 bases from V and 6 bases from J, with 13 bases between. This CDR3 spans 15 amino acids. Germline V gene sequence: CDR1 SGHTA, CDR2 FQGNSA. The chain's CDR3 is CASSLRSRKSGELFF. CDR3 DNA sequence: TGTGCCAGCAGCTTAAGGTCGAGGAAATCCGGGGAGCTGTTTTTT.